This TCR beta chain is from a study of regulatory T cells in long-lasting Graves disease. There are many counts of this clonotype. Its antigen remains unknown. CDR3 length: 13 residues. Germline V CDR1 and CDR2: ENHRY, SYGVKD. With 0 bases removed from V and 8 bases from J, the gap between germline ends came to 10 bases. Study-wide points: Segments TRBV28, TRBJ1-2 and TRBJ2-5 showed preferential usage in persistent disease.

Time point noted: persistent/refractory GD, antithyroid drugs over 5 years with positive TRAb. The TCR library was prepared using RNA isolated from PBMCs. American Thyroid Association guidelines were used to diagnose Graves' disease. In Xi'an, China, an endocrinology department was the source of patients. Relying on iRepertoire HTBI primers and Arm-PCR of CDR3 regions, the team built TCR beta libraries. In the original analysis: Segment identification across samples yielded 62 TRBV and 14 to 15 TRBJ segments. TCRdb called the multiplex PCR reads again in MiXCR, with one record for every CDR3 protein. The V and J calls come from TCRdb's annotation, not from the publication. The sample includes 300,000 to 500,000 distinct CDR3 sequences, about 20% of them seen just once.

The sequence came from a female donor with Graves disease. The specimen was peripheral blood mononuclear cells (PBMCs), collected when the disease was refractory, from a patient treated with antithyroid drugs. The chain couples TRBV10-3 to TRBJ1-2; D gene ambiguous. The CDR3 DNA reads TGTGCCATCAGTGAGTCGGGTAGTCCCGGCTACACCTTC. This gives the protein CAISESGSPGYTF.